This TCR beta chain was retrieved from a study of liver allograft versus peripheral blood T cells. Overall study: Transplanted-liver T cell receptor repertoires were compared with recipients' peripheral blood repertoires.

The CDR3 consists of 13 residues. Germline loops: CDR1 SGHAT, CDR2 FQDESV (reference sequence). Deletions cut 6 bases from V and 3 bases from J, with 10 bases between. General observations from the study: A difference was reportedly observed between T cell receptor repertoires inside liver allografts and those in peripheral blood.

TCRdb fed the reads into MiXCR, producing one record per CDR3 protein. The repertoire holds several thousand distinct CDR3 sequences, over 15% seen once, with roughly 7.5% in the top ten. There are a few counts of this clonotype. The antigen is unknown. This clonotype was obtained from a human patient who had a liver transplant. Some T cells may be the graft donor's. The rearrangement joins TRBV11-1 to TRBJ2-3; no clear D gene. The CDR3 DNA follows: TGTGCCAGCAGAGCTCGTCTGACAGATACGCAGTATTTT. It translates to CASRARLTDTQYF.